Below, 21 T cell receptor beta chains from the same sample are listed, as sequenced in a study of graft-versus-host responses after intestinal transplantation. The data were produced by immunoSEQ multiplex PCR, yet TCRdb's version contains in-frame clones alone and is incomplete. The sample has about 88,000 clones, roughly 88% seen once; the top ten hold approximately 0.11%. These receptors have no identified antigens. Material: unstimulated CD4+ T cells sorted from spleen or lymph node cells, obtained before intestinal transplant. Receptor source: a human donor who received an intestinal transplant.

This clone was detected a few times. The gene calls are TRBV9 and TRBJ2-7; TRBD2 matches 11 bases. CDR3 length: 16 residues. Germline loops: CDR1 SGDLS, CDR2 YYNGEE. V dropped 0 bases and J dropped 7; count of bases not matched to a gene: 9. The CDR3 nucleotides are TGTGCCAGCAGCGTAGGAATAGCGGGGGGGCCGAGGGAGCAGTACTTC. Protein: CASSVGIAGGPREQYF. Filled out from reference TRBV9 and TRBJ2-7, the complete variable domain reads DSGVTQTPKHLITATGQRVTLRCSPRSGDLSVYWYQQSLDQGLQFLIQYYNGEERAKGNILERFSAQQFPDLHSELNLSSLELGDSALYFCASSVGIAGGPREQYFGPGTRLTVT.

The chain uses TRBV19 and TRBJ1-6; 8 bases are a match to TRBD1. The CDR3 extends over 17 amino acids. CDR1 is LNHDA, CDR2 SQIVND, per germline (reference sequence). The J segment lost 4 bases and the V segment lost 5 bases, leaving 10 bases of the junction unmatched. The CDR3 DNA sequence: TGTGCCAGTAGTTTCCGGGACAGGCCCACTTATAATTCACCCCTCCACTTT. Its protein is CASSFRDRPTYNSPLHF.

This chain uses TRBV5-1 with TRBJ1-4; TRBD1 matches at 11 bases. Germline lookup yields CDR1 SGHRS and CDR2 YFSETQ. J was trimmed by 1 base and V by 3 bases; bases with no gene match: 2. The CDR3 totals 16 residues. CDR3 bases: TGCGCCAGCAGCTGGGGACAGGGGGGAACTAATGAAAAACTGTTTTTT. Translation gives CASSWGQGGTNEKLFF.

This clone was counted a single time. The chain employs TRBV27 and TRBJ2-3; 8 bases match TRBD2. V was clipped by 3 bases and J by 0 bases; unmatched bases: 5. The CDR3 spans 16 residues. The V gene's germline CDR1 is MNHEY and CDR2 SMNVEV (reference sequence). The CDR3 is CASSFRRGGSTDTQYF. CDR3 DNA sequence: TGTGCCAGCAGTTTCCGTCGGGGGGGGAGCACAGATACGCAGTATTTT.

The CDR3 loop is CASAGQGASGYTF. For the CDR3, the DNA is TGTGCCAGCGCAGGACAGGGGGCCAGTGGCTACACCTTC. V usage is TRBV18 and J usage is TRBJ1-2, with 11 bases fitting TRBD1. The CDR3 contains 13 residues. Losses at the gene ends were 8 bases for V and 7 bases for J; bases not matched to a gene: 6. Germline loops: CDR1 KGHSH, CDR2 LQKENI.

The CDR3 spells CASSGQRGLAGELFF. The CDR3 DNA is TGCGCCAGCAGTGGGCAGCGGGGGTTAGCCGGGGAGCTGTTTTTT. This sequence joins TRBV10-2 and TRBJ2-2, with TRBD2 identical over 8 bases. Trimming at V came to 4 bases and at J to 6 bases, leaving 7 bases not matched to a gene. Germline V lookup: CDR1 WSHSY, CDR2 SAAADI. The CDR3 length is 15 residues.

The gene calls are TRBV6-5 and TRBJ1-6; 7 nucleotides align to TRBD1. Unmatched junction bases numbered 10, after V lost 4 bases and J lost 10 bases. The CDR3 runs 15 residues. Germline V lookup: CDR1 MNHEY, CDR2 SVGAGI. The CDR3 coding sequence is TGTGCCAGCAGTTTTGACAGGGTGGTAGAATCACCCCTCCACTTT. This translates into CASSFDRVVESPLHF.

This chain joins TRBV6-1 and TRBJ2-1; D is unresolved. In germline, CDR1 is MNHNS, CDR2 SASEGT. CDR3 length equals 13 residues. Trimming cost V 7 bases and J 2 bases, with 9 bases left between them. The CDR3 here is CASNAKPYNEQFF. As DNA, the CDR3 is TGTGCCAGCAATGCGAAACCCTACAATGAGCAGTTCTTC.

The chain combines TRBV5-1 with TRBJ2-7, with 13 positions matching TRBD2. Per germline, CDR1 SGHRS and CDR2 YFSETQ. The CDR3 covers 17 residues. Trimming cost V 4 bases and J 2 bases; bases outside gene matches: 9. The CDR3 spells CASSLGLAGVYAYEQYF. The CDR3 DNA follows: TGCGCCAGCAGCCTCGGACTAGCGGGGGTCTATGCCTACGAGCAGTACTTC.

The genes are TRBV6-5 and TRBJ1-2; TRBD1 agrees at 10 bases. The trim removed 4 bases at V and 14 bases at J, leaving 16 bases unmatched. The CDR3 consists of 15 residues. Germline V CDR1 and CDR2: MNHEY, SVGAGI. CDR3 in amino acids: CASSSQTGGPPTRTF. The CDR3 nucleotides are TGTGCCAGCAGTTCTCAGACAGGGGGCCCTCCTACTAGAACCTTC.

The chain links TRBV6-1 to TRBJ1-1, with D unresolved. Germline CDR1 MNHNS, CDR2 SASEGT. V shed 7 bases and J shed 5 bases, with 8 bases lying between them. The CDR3 has 11 residues. The CDR3 loop is CASTFLTEAFF. The CDR3 DNA reads TGTGCCAGCACGTTCTTGACTGAAGCTTTCTTT.

V gene TRBV4-2 combines with J gene TRBJ2-7, with 10 bases that match TRBD1. The CDR3 has 15 residues. The junction had 9 bases not matched to a gene; V was cut back by 4 bases and J by 6 bases. Germline V gene sequence: CDR1 LGHNA, CDR2 YNFKEQ. The CDR3 DNA reads as TGTGCCAGCAGCCGCGACCGGGACAGGGGTTTCGAGCAGTACTTC. As protein: CASSRDRDRGFEQYF.

The chain joins TRBV6-6 to TRBJ2-7; 12 bases fit TRBD2. The length of the CDR3 is 15 residues. Germline CDR1 reads MNHNY; CDR2 reads SVGAGI (reference sequence). J was trimmed by 2 bases and V by 7 bases; bases with no gene match: 6. This chain's CDR3 is CASTSTSGGAYEQYF. CDR3 DNA sequence: TGTGCCAGCACCTCGACTAGCGGGGGCGCCTACGAGCAGTACTTC.

The chain combines TRBV6-6 with TRBJ2-2; D is ambiguous. CDR3 size: 13 residues. Germline assignment: CDR1 MNHNY and CDR2 SVGAGI (reference sequence). V lost 6 bases, J lost 3 bases, and 8 bases lay in between. CDR3 nucleotide sequence: TGTGCCAGCAGCCCTCGGGACACCGGGGAGCTGTTTTTT. Translating gives CASSPRDTGELFF.

This chain connects TRBV27 to TRBJ1-2; TRBD1 agrees at 9 bases. The CDR3 consists of 17 residues. The trim removed 10 bases at V and 4 bases at J, leaving 19 bases unmatched. The germline V gene has CDR1 MNHEY and CDR2 SMNVEV (reference sequence). The CDR3 loop reads CATAFSGTGFRAYGYTF. CDR3 bases: TGTGCCACCGCATTCTCCGGGACAGGGTTCAGAGCCTATGGCTACACCTTC.

This clone was detected only once. The J gene is TRBJ1-5, the V gene TRBV6-1; 8 bases match TRBD1. Germline-derived CDR1 and CDR2 are MNHNS and SASEGT. The trim removed 2 bases at V and 2 bases at J, leaving 2 bases unmatched. The CDR3 is made up of 15 amino acids. CDR3 loop: CASSEQGAGNQPQHF. CDR3 DNA sequence: TGTGCCAGCAGTGAACAGGGGGCGGGCAATCAGCCCCAGCATTTT.

The chain links TRBV18 to TRBJ2-3, with 9 positions matching TRBD2. Losses at the gene ends were 2 bases for V and 8 bases for J; bases not matched to a gene: 2. The CDR3 is 13 residues long. Germline CDR1 is KGHSH and CDR2 is LQKENI. The CDR3 loop is CASSPAGGPTQYF. DNA of the CDR3: TGTGCCAGCTCACCAGCGGGGGGGCCTACGCAGTATTTT. Combining the CDR3 with reference TRBV18 and TRBJ2-3 gives the whole variable domain NAGVMQNPRHLVRRRGQEARLRCSPMKGHSHVYWYRQLPEEGLKFMVYLQKENIIDESGMPKERFSAEFPKEGPSILRIQQVVRGDSAAYFCASSPAGGPTQYFGPGTRLTVL.

The chain couples TRBV5-4 to TRBJ2-1; possibly TRBD2 for D (6 bases). The CDR3 spans 13 residues. Germline V CDR1 and CDR2: SGHNT, YYREEE (reference sequence). The V gene lost 4 bases and the J gene lost 12 bases, with 17 bases spanning the gap. CDR3 sequence (DNA): TGTGCCAGCAGCCCCGACCGGGACTCGTCGCAGTTCTTC. Translating gives CASSPDRDSSQFF.

V gene TRBV7-9 combines with J gene TRBJ1-2; D is undetermined. V was shortened by 5 bases and J by 7 bases, with 20 bases between the two germline ends. The CDR3 has 15 residues. Per germline, CDR1 SEHNR and CDR2 FQNEAQ (reference sequence). The CDR3 sequence: CASSRNLRGIGGYTF. CDR3 nucleotides: TGTGCCAGCAGCCGTAACCTTCGGGGTATTGGTGGCTACACCTTC.

The genes are TRBV7-3 and TRBJ1-1, with 8 bases aligning to TRBD1. This CDR3 is 13 amino acids long. V lost 5 bases to trimming and J lost 4 bases; unmatched junction nucleotides: 3. Looked up from germline, CDR1 is SGHTA and CDR2 is FQGTGA. CDR3 bases: TGTGCCAGCAGCAGGACAGGGCTCACTGAAGCTTTCTTT. It specifies CASSRTGLTEAFF.

The chain is built from TRBV7-2 and TRBJ1-6; D unclear. Germline V gene sequence: CDR1 SGHTA, CDR2 FQGNSA. The CDR3 loop spans 13 amino acids. Trimming took off 0 bases at V and 10 bases at J, with 7 bases between the two ends. Written as DNA, the CDR3 is TGTGCCAGCAGCTTAGCATGGGAGTCACCCCTCCACTTT. Translated, it gives CASSLAWESPLHF.